The clone carrying this TCR beta chain has just a few counts. RNA transcripts gave rise to amplified TCR beta CDR3 regions. HTBI primers drove first-round RT-PCR of the TCR CDR3. Each CDR3 protein gets one entry after TCRdb re-called the multiplex PCR reads with MiXCR. The table shows around 620,000 distinct CDR3 sequences, with more than 45% occurring only once. The length of the CDR3 is 14 residues. The V and J ends lost 1 base and 6 bases respectively, with 10 bases between them. Germline V lookup: CDR1 SGHVS, CDR2 FQNEAQ. This specimen belongs to a study of T cells in Graves' hyperthyroidism and ophthalmopathy.

Sequenced: peripheral blood or thyroid tissue (not recorded which). The chain links TRBV7-8 to TRBJ1-5, with unresolved D. The sequence came from an adult woman with Graves' disease, either hyperthyroidism or ophthalmopathy (not recorded which). The CDR3 region is CASSLGEVGQPQHF. The CDR3 coding sequence is TGTGCCAGCAGCTTAGGGGAAGTCGGTCAGCCCCAGCATTTT.